This T cell receptor (beta chain) appears in the sequencing data of a study of blood T cell repertoires in COVID-19. Original processing methods: Reference gene primer amplification in the assay estimated nucleated cell counts. Profiling relied on immunoSEQ multiplex PCR, and the TCRdb table lists in-frame clones only, not all of them. The V and J calls and the clone size are those of that table, but D and trimming were determined from the DNA. The sample consists of over 150,000 clones, approximately 80% of them appearing once. The ends lost 3 bases at V and 4 bases at J; junction bases unmatched: 8. Per the germline V gene, CDR1 is LGHNA and CDR2 is YNFKEQ. CDR3 length: 16 amino acids.

The sequence came from a human donor in a cohort sampled during active COVID-19. The chain links TRBV4-2 to TRBJ2-5; 10 nucleotides agree with TRBD1. Sequenced sample: peripheral blood. The DNA of the CDR3 is TGTGCCAGCAGCCATGGGACAGGGGTCGGTGGAGAGACCCAGTACTTC. This encodes CASSHGTGVGGETQYF.